This TCR beta chain was captured by sequencing in a study of blood T cell repertoires in COVID-19. The overall study: Acute and convalescent COVID-19 samples came from the United States, Italy and Spain. The cDNA or gDNA used as material had been derived from T cells, B-cell-depleted T cells, or PBMCs.

In the original processing: Amplification with reference gene primers provided the estimates of nucleated cell counts. Libraries were prepared by immunoSEQ multiplex PCR; TCRdb keeps only in-frame clonotypes and omits some of them. The D gene and trimming were derived from the DNA, and the V and J assignments and clone size from that table. The table lists approximately 93,000 clones, roughly 85% of them singletons, with less than 35% in the top ten. V was cut by 0 bases and J by 8 bases, with 11 bases left in between. Germline CDR1 is SGHRS and CDR2 is YFSETQ. The CDR3 extends over 13 amino acids. V usage is TRBV5-1 and J usage is TRBJ1-2, with D tentatively TRBD1 (5 bases). This TCR derives from a man aged 50-59 years with active or convalescent COVID-19. Source material: peripheral blood. CDR3 nucleotides: TGCGCCAGCAGCTTGGATGGGGCGAGCGGCTACACCTTC. Translation gives CASSLDGASGYTF.